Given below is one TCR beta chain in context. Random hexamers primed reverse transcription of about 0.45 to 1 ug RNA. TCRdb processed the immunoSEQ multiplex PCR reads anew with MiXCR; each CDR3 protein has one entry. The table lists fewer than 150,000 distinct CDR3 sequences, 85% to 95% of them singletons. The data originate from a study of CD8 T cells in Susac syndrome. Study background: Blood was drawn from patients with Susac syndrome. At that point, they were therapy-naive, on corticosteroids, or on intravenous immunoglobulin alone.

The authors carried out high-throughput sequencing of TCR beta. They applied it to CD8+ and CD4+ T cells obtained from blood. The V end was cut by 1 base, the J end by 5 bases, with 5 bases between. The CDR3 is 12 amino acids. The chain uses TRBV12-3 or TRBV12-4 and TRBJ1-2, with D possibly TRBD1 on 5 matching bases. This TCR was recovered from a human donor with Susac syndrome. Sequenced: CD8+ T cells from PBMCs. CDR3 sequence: CASSLGQYGYTF. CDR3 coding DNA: TGTGCCAGCAGTTTAGGACAGTATGGCTACACCTTC.